The clone carrying this T cell receptor (beta chain) has a handful of counts. The library tagged individual cDNA molecules with unique molecular identifiers. How the authors handled the data: Samples had a median of around 96,000 TCRs, ranging roughly 23,224 to 690,600. TCRdb recomputed calls from the RACE reads with MiXCR, one row per CDR3 protein. The V and J calls follow TCRdb's processing rather than the paper's. The sample includes tens of thousands of distinct CDR3 sequences, 25% to 40% of them seen just once. Time point noted: patch test 1, 2 weeks after DPC sensitization. Treatment noted: therapeutic diphenylcyclopropenone sensitization with weekly scalp DPC. The data belong to a study of human T cells and chemical hapten exposure. Whole-study context: Diagnoses of alopecia areata, totalis or universalis occurred in mostly female patients.

This TCR derives from a man in his forties or fifties with alopecia areata. Some clones in this sample may be carry-over from other donors' samples. The sample consisted of whole blood, taken in connection with sensitization to the hapten diphenylcyclopropenone (DPC).

CDR3 in amino acids: CASSLQGTDGYTF. CDR3 nucleotide sequence: TGCGCCAGCAGCTTACAGGGGACGGATGGCTACACCTTC. This sequence joins TRBV5-1 and TRBJ1-2; 7 bases match TRBD1. The CDR3 loop spans 13 amino acids. Germline assignment: CDR1 SGHRS and CDR2 YFSETQ. J was trimmed by 6 bases and V by 2 bases; bases with no gene match: 4.